Listed below are T cell receptor beta chains from one sample, sequenced in a study of sequential checkpoint blockade in melanoma. TCRdb's table, derived via immunoSEQ multiplex PCR, lists solely in-frame clones and lacks some. The table records more than 7,000 clones, 50% to 75% of them present only once. Sequencing was performed on CD8+ T cells sorted from blood (inferred from file names), taken from a patient given nivolumab and ipilimumab in sequence. All receptors derive from a human donor with melanoma. Each CDR3 is given with its conserved first and last residue. A D gene is named only where the DNA matches it firmly. Only part of the rows carry a size: once, few, many, or a class if the clone is expanded.

d_gene,j_gene,abundance,v_gene,CDR3aa,CDR3nt
NA,TRBJ2-3,NA,TRBV29-1,CSVDPGQTDTQYF,TGCAGCGTTGATCCGGGTCAGACAGATACGCAGTATTTT
NA,TRBJ2-5,NA,TRBV2,CASSEALNPVTQYF,TGTGCCAGCAGTGAAGCGCTCAATCCGGTGACCCAGTACTTC
TRBD2,TRBJ2-1,NA,TRBV19,CASSIVGGAPGEQFF,TGTGCCAGTAGTATAGTCGGGGGGGCCCCGGGGGAGCAGTTCTTC
NA,TRBJ1-2,medium-sized,TRBV19,CASSIATNYGYTF,TGTGCCAGTAGTATTGCTACTAACTATGGCTACACCTTC
TRBD1,TRBJ1-6,few,TRBV30,CAWDVGGQGSPLHF,TGTGCCTGGGACGTGGGGGGACAGGGTTCACCCCTCCACTTT
TRBD2,TRBJ2-1,NA,TRBV27,CASRVGGAMVNEQFF,TGTGCCAGCAGGGTCGGGGGGGCCATGGTTAATGAGCAGTTCTTC
NA,TRBJ2-1,few,TRBV29-1,CSVLRGSEQFF,TGCAGCGTGCTACGGGGGAGTGAGCAGTTCTTC
NA,TRBJ2-7,NA,TRBV7-8,CASSLKGQLAYEQYF,TGTGCCAGCAGCTTGAAGGGGCAGTTGGCCTACGAGCAGTACTTC
TRBD1,TRBJ1-1,few,TRBV5-6,CASSLAPWTGREAFF,TGTGCCAGCAGCTTGGCCCCATGGACAGGGCGGGAAGCTTTCTTT
NA,TRBJ1-4,NA,TRBV4-3,CASSQDGASGEFNEKLFF,TGCGCCAGCAGCCAAGATGGGGCATCGGGGGAGTTTAATGAAAAACTGTTTTTT
TRBD1,TRBJ1-4,few,TRBV19,CASKWGQKNEKLFF,TGTGCCAGTAAATGGGGACAGAAAAATGAAAAACTGTTTTTT
NA,TRBJ1-2,once,TRBV2,CASSGMKRGYTF,TGTGCCAGCAGTGGAATGAAACGGGGCTACACCTTC
TRBD2,TRBJ2-3,NA,TRBV4-3,CASSQEGAGGPDTQYF,TGCGCCAGCAGCCAAGAGGGGGCGGGGGGGCCGGATACGCAGTATTTT
NA,TRBJ1-1,NA,TRBV4-2,CASSLTVWNTEAFF,TGTGCCAGCAGCCTTACGGTATGGAACACTGAAGCTTTCTTT
NA,TRBJ1-1,NA,TRBV20-1,CSARLNTEAFF,TGCAGTGCTAGATTAAACACTGAAGCTTTCTTT
TRBD2,TRBJ2-1,NA,TRBV9,CASSVVGTNNNEQFF,TGTGCCAGCAGCGTAGTAGGGACTAACAACAATGAGCAGTTCTTC
NA,TRBJ1-5,NA,TRBV13,CASSSRASNQPQHF,TGTGCCAGCAGCTCCAGGGCTAGCAATCAGCCCCAGCATTTT
NA,TRBJ1-1,medium-sized,TRBV10-3,CAISEAGTEAFF,TGTGCCATCAGTGAGGCGGGGACTGAAGCTTTCTTT
NA,TRBJ1-5,NA,TRBV7-8,CASSLLSGDGFNQPQHF,TGTGCCAGCAGCTTATTATCTGGAGACGGGTTCAATCAGCCCCAGCATTTT
NA,TRBJ1-1,NA,TRBV4-3,CASSQESPGHLNTEAFF,TGCGCCAGCAGCCAAGAATCCCCGGGACACCTGAACACTGAAGCTTTCTTT
NA,TRBJ2-5,once,TRBV4-1,CASSPFQGRHETQYF,TGCGCCAGCAGCCCCTTCCAGGGCAGGCATGAGACCCAGTACTTC
TRBD1,TRBJ2-3,NA,TRBV4-1,CASSQDRQGITDTQYF,TGCGCCAGCAGCCAGGATCGACAGGGGATCACAGATACGCAGTATTTT
NA,TRBJ2-7,once,TRBV4-1,CASSQIQGSYEQYF,TGCGCCAGCAGCCAAATACAGGGATCCTACGAGCAGTACTTC
TRBD1,TRBJ1-2,NA,TRBV6-5,CASTSQGGGYGYTF,TGTGCCAGCACTTCACAGGGGGGTGGCTATGGCTACACCTTC
NA,TRBJ1-2,few,TRBV6-5,CASTLGGRANYGYTF,TGTGCCAGCACCTTGGGGGGGCGGGCTAACTATGGCTACACCTTC
NA,TRBJ2-7,NA,TRBV19,CASTTHEKDEQYF,TGTGCCAGTACGACACACGAAAAGGACGAGCAGTACTTC
NA,TRBJ2-7,NA,TRBV7-7,CASSLGAGPGYEQYF,TGTGCCAGCAGCTTAGGGGCGGGGCCAGGCTACGAGCAGTACTTC
NA,TRBJ2-5,large,TRBV23-1,CASHYPPLRQAPGETQYF,TGCGCCAGCCATTACCCCCCCCTCAGACAGGCCCCGGGGGAGACCCAGTACTTC
NA,TRBJ1-2,NA,TRBV19,CASSIFQGSHGYTF,TGTGCCAGTAGTATTTTTCAGGGGAGCCATGGCTACACCTTC
NA,TRBJ1-1,few,TRBV10-3,CAISVSGTEAFF,TGTGCCATCAGTGTGAGTGGCACTGAAGCTTTCTTT
NA,TRBJ1-4,medium-sized,TRBV16,CASSRSGWANEKLFF,TGTGCCAGCAGCCGATCGGGTTGGGCGAATGAAAAACTGTTTTTT
NA,TRBJ2-3,NA,TRBV9,CASSSKDSITDTQYF,TGTGCCAGCAGCTCCAAGGACAGTATCACAGATACGCAGTATTTT
NA,TRBJ2-7,NA,TRBV19,CASSNRDWQGYEQYF,TGTGCCAGTAGTAATAGAGACTGGCAGGGCTACGAGCAGTACTTC
TRBD1,TRBJ2-6,few,TRBV6-1,CASRQGSGANVLTF,TGTGCCAGCAGACAGGGGTCTGGGGCCAACGTCCTGACTTTC
NA,TRBJ2-1,NA,TRBV10-1,CASSDNNRDNEQFF,TGCGCCAGCAGTGATAACAACCGGGACAATGAGCAGTTCTTC
TRBD2,TRBJ2-3,NA,TRBV27,CASSWFGGSTDTQYF,TGTGCCAGCAGTTGGTTCGGGGGGAGCACAGATACGCAGTATTTT
NA,TRBJ1-1,once,TRBV6-1,CASSDSGWDTEAFF,TGTGCCAGCAGTGATTCGGGGTGGGACACTGAAGCTTTCTTT
NA,TRBJ2-4,NA,TRBV4-1,CASSPLTGKLAKNIQYF,TGCGCCAGCAGCCCCCTCACGGGGAAACTGGCCAAAAACATTCAGTACTTC
TRBD1,TRBJ2-3,NA,TRBV5-3,CARSLTGDADTQYF,TGTGCCAGAAGCCTGACAGGGGACGCGGATACGCAGTATTTT
TRBD1,TRBJ2-2,NA,TRBV15,CATKRQGEAGELFF,TGTGCCACTAAAAGACAGGGTGAAGCCGGGGAGCTGTTTTTT
TRBD1,TRBJ2-1,NA,TRBV2,CASSGGQGAHNEQFF,TGTGCCAGCAGCGGGGGACAGGGAGCCCACAATGAGCAGTTCTTC
NA,TRBJ2-7,NA,TRBV10-3,CAISSGTHEQYF,TGTGCCATCAGTAGCGGTACCCACGAGCAGTACTTC
NA,TRBJ2-5,NA,TRBV5-1,CASSLLPERFGETQYF,TGCGCCAGCAGCTTGCTCCCCGAGAGATTCGGGGAGACCCAGTACTTC
TRBD1,TRBJ2-2,NA,TRBV11-1,CASRLPGTGLTGELFF,TGTGCCAGCAGGTTACCCGGGACAGGGCTCACCGGGGAGCTGTTTTTT
TRBD2,TRBJ2-4,NA,TRBV4-3,CASSQETRGLAGDTYF,TGCGCCAGCAGCCAAGAAACAAGGGGACTAGCGGGGGATACGTACTTC
NA,TRBJ1-2,few,TRBV21-1,CASSNRDRGHYGYTF,TGTGCCAGCAGCAACCGGGACAGGGGGCACTATGGCTACACCTTC
NA,TRBJ2-7,NA,TRBV9,CASSARDSRYEQYF,TGTGCCAGCAGCGCTCGGGATTCCCGCTACGAGCAGTACTTC
TRBD1,TRBJ2-7,once,TRBV7-2,CASSPPGQVFYEQYF,TGTGCCAGCAGCCCACCGGGACAGGTTTTCTACGAGCAGTACTTC
NA,TRBJ2-4,medium-sized,TRBV21-1,CASSKVFSFLAKNIQYF,TGTGCCAGCAGCAAAGTTTTCTCTTTCTTAGCCAAAAACATTCAGTACTTC
TRBD2,TRBJ2-3,NA,TRBV19,CASSTGLAGATDTQYF,TGTGCCAGTAGTACCGGACTAGCGGGGGCCACAGATACGCAGTATTTT
NA,TRBJ2-7,NA,TRBV6-1,CASGQGPLLEQYF,TGTGCCAGCGGTCAGGGGCCCCTCTTGGAGCAGTACTTC
TRBD1,TRBJ2-5,NA,TRBV5-6,CASSFNRGYETQYF,TGTGCCAGCAGCTTCAACAGGGGTTATGAGACCCAGTACTTC
TRBD1,TRBJ2-7,NA,TRBV9,CASSEEDIAGGYEQYF,TGTGCCAGCAGCGAAGAAGACATTGCAGGGGGTTACGAGCAGTACTTC
TRBD1,TRBJ1-2,NA,TRBV7-9,CASSSQTPGGIANYGYTF,TGTGCCAGCAGCTCTCAGACCCCAGGGGGAATAGCTAACTATGGCTACACCTTC